These 17 T cell receptor beta chains were sequenced from one sample in a study of T cell responses to AZD1222 COVID-19 vaccine. Sequencing was performed with immunoSEQ multiplex PCR; in TCRdb, only in-frame clones are kept and a portion is missing. In the table there are some 200,000 clones, about nine tenths of which are singletons. The source material was peripheral blood, sampled on day 0 of AZD1222 vaccination. The source is an adult in good health.

The V and J genes are TRBV28 and TRBJ2-1; tentatively, D is TRBD2 (5 bases). The CDR3 totals 14 residues. CDR1 and CDR2 from the germline V gene are MDHEN and SYDVKM. V lost 1 base to trimming and J lost 8 bases, with 12 bases between them. The CDR3 region is CASSLFGLRDEQFF. CDR3 DNA: TGTGCCAGCAGTTTATTCGGACTTCGGGATGAGCAGTTCTTC.

The gene calls are TRBV6-6 and TRBJ1-5; a weak D match, TRBD1 (6 bases). CDR1 is MNHNY and CDR2 is SVGAGI in the germline V gene (reference sequence). The CDR3 is 15 amino acids. Trimming took 5 bases from V and 2 from J, leaving 13 bases between them. The CDR3 bases are TGTGCCAGCAGTGGTCCAGGGGACCGCAATCAGCCCCAGCATTTT. It specifies CASSGPGDRNQPQHF.

The V call is TRBV6-5, the J call TRBJ1-2; D perhaps matches TRBD1 (5 bases). Germline CDR1 is MNHEY and CDR2 is SVGAGI. Trimming pared 4 bases from V and 8 bases from J, leaving 14 bases between. The CDR3 has 13 amino acids. The DNA of the CDR3 is TGTGCCAGCAGTTGCTCAGCAGGGACGGGCTACACCTTC. This sequence encodes CASSCSAGTGYTF.

This sequence joins TRBV12-3 or TRBV12-4 and TRBJ1-1, with D uncertain. The V gene lost 3 bases and the J gene lost 4 bases, with 9 bases spanning the gap. The CDR3 extends over 13 amino acids. CDR3 protein: CASSFGWGTEAFF. CDR3 coding DNA: TGTGCCAGCAGTTTCGGATGGGGCACTGAAGCTTTCTTT.

The chain employs TRBV27 and TRBJ2-6; 11 positions match TRBD1. Germline trimming cut 6 bases from V and 1 base from J; bases unmatched to any gene: 5. The V gene's germline CDR1 is MNHEY and CDR2 SMNVEV (reference sequence). This CDR3 is built from 17 residues. The CDR3 loop reads CASRWTGGSSGANVLTF. The CDR3 DNA reads TGTGCCAGCAGATGGACAGGGGGCTCTTCTGGGGCCAACGTCCTGACTTTC. Variable domain in full (rest from reference TRBV27 and TRBJ2-6): EAQVTQNPRYLITVTGKKLTVTCSQNMNHEYMSWYRQDPGLGLRQIYYSMNVEVTDKGDVPEGYKVSRKEKRNFPLILESPSPNQTSLYFCASRWTGGSSGANVLTFGAGSRLTVL.

The sample holds a few counts of this clone. The CDR3, as DNA: TGTGCCAGCAGCTTAGACCCCCCAAGCTCCTACAATGAGCAGTTCTTC. This gives the protein CASSLDPPSSYNEQFF. V usage is TRBV7-7 and J usage is TRBJ2-1, with D unresolved. CDR1 and CDR2 (germline): SSHAT, FNYEAQ (reference sequence). The CDR3 is made up of 16 amino acids. V lost 1 base, J lost 0 bases, and 10 bases lay in between. Full variable domain (rest looked up from reference TRBV7-7 and TRBJ2-1): GAGVSQSPRYKVTKRGQDVTLRCDPISSHATLYWYQQALGQGPEFLTYFNYEAQPDKSGLPSDRFSAERPEGSISTLTIQRTEQRDSAMYRCASSLDPPSSYNEQFFGPGTRLTVL.

The V call is TRBV4-3, the J call TRBJ1-6, with D possibly being TRBD1 (6 bases). Trimming shortened V by 0 bases and J by 5 bases, and 11 bases separated the two germline ends. The germline gives CDR1 LGHNA, CDR2 YSLEER. The CDR3 contains 16 residues. CDR3 region: CASSQEIRGDNSPLHF. In DNA, the CDR3 is TGCGCCAGCAGCCAAGAGATCAGGGGCGATAATTCACCCCTCCACTTT.

This sequence joins TRBV19 and TRBJ1-2; no reliable D call. CDR1 is LNHDA, CDR2 SQIVND, per germline (reference sequence). V was clipped by 4 bases and J by 5 bases, with 14 bases between them. CDR3 length equals 14 residues. DNA for the CDR3: TGTGCCAGTAGTACCCGGGCCTCTGAGTATGGCTACACCTTC. Translated, it gives CASSTRASEYGYTF.

The genes are TRBV9 and TRBJ2-7; TRBD2 matches at 8 bases. This CDR3 spans 15 amino acids. In germline, CDR1 is SGDLS, CDR2 YYNGEE. The V gene end was trimmed by 2 bases and the J gene end by 2 bases; junction bases not matched to a gene: 6. In DNA, the CDR3 is TGTGCCAGCAGCGTGGAAAGCGGGAGAACCTACGAGCAGTACTTC. Its protein product is CASSVESGRTYEQYF.

The genes are TRBV29-1 and TRBJ2-2; 8 bases align to TRBD2. Trimming cost V 4 bases and J 3 bases; bases outside gene matches: 1. The CDR3 covers 13 residues. Per the germline V gene, CDR1 is SQVTM and CDR2 is ANQGSEA. The DNA for the CDR3 is TGCAGCGTTGCGGGAGGGGACACCGGGGAGCTGTTTTTT. Translating it yields CSVAGGDTGELFF.

The chain combines TRBV21-1 with TRBJ1-1. TRBV21-1 is shown as a pseudogene. The CDR3 has 17 residues. CDR3 protein: CASSKPIPRTENTEAFF. The CDR3 coding sequence is TGTGCCAGCAGCAAACCCATACCGCGGACGGAGAACACTGAAGCTTTCTTT.

The chain is built from TRBV6-1 and TRBJ1-3; a possible D gene is TRBD1 (5 bases). Germline CDR1 is MNHNS and CDR2 is SASEGT. Trimming pared 2 bases from V and 3 bases from J, leaving 20 bases between. The CDR3 is 18 amino acids. CDR3 sequence: CASSEREQGITLGNTIYF. The CDR3 bases are TGTGCCAGCAGTGAAAGGGAGCAGGGAATAACTCTTGGAAACACCATATATTTT.

This clone was detected only once. V gene TRBV5-1 combines with J gene TRBJ2-3; 10 bases align to TRBD2. Germline CDR1 is SGHRS and CDR2 is YFSETQ. This CDR3 spans 17 amino acids. V lost 4 bases to trimming and J lost 2 bases; unmatched junction nucleotides: 10. The CDR3 nucleotides are TGCGCCAGCAGCCTCCAGGGACTAGCGCCTGTCACAGATACGCAGTATTTT. Translated: CASSLQGLAPVTDTQYF.

The chain employs TRBV29-1 and TRBJ2-1, with D unresolved. From germline, CDR1 is SQVTM and CDR2 ANQGSEA. The CDR3 runs to 13 residues. Trimming pared 4 bases from V and 8 bases from J, leaving 15 bases between. The CDR3: CSVGPRLGHEQFF. As DNA, the CDR3 is TGCAGCGTTGGGCCCCGGCTCGGGCATGAGCAGTTCTTC.

This rearrangement joins TRBV12-3 or TRBV12-4 to TRBJ2-5; 8 bases match TRBD1. CDR3 length: 13 residues. J gave up 4 bases and V 6 bases, and 4 bases lay outside the gene matches. CDR3 in amino acids: CASRPQGAETQYF. The CDR3 region has the DNA TGTGCCAGCAGGCCGCAGGGGGCAGAGACCCAGTACTTC.

The chain carries TRBV9 and TRBJ2-7, with 13 bases identical to TRBD2. This CDR3 contains 15 residues. J gave up 7 bases and V 4 bases, and 8 bases lay outside the gene matches. Germline CDR1 SGDLS, CDR2 YYNGEE. The CDR3 sequence is CASSQGLAGRGEQYF. For the CDR3, the DNA is TGTGCCAGCAGCCAGGGACTAGCGGGGCGTGGGGAGCAGTACTTC.

This clone was counted a few times. The chain employs TRBV7-9 and TRBJ2-7; the D gene is possibly TRBD1 (5 bases). The V gene's germline CDR1 is SEHNR and CDR2 FQNEAQ (reference sequence). This CDR3 is built from 16 residues. V was clipped by 2 bases and J by 0 bases, with 14 bases between them. Here the CDR3 reads CASSLPQGTLSYEQYF. In DNA form, the CDR3 reads TGTGCCAGCAGCTTACCGCAGGGTACTCTCTCCTACGAGCAGTACTTC.